This T cell receptor (beta chain) was recorded in a study of OX40 agonist ivuxolimab in advanced cancers. On the study more broadly: Averaging roughly 60 years in age, with a range of roughly 20 to 90, the cohort was 82.7% male.

Study-wide points: CD8+ T cells were the subset that, on average, had more expanded clones than CD4+.

As to this clone: Its target is not known. The junction and the germline gene differ at one end; a read error may be behind it.

Assay: immunoSEQ multiplex PCR; the TCRdb copy retains only in-frame clones and omits some. The sample includes about 14,000 clones, under 95% seen only once; the top ten take around 23%. The sequences come from CD4+ or CD8+ T cells sorted from blood, collected in a trial of the OX40 agonist ivuxolimab. This clonotype was sampled from an adult with an advanced solid tumor such as melanoma, head and neck, liver or kidney cancer.

The CDR3 loop reads CASSLAGLGYEQYF. The DNA for the CDR3 is TGTGCCAGCAGCTTAGCCGGCTTGGGCTACGAGCAGTACTTC. The chain has TRBV5-3 and TRBJ2-7; no clear D gene. TRBV5-3 is filed as an ORF, its function uncertain. The CDR3 consists of 14 residues.